The TCR beta chain described here comes from a study of OX40 agonist ivuxolimab in advanced cancers. Sequencing was performed with immunoSEQ multiplex PCR; in TCRdb, only in-frame clones are kept and a portion is missing. The sample lists about 82,000 clones; approximately 90% were seen once. The source was CD4+ or CD8+ T cells sorted from blood, collected in a trial of the OX40 agonist ivuxolimab. The clonotype was recovered from an adult with an advanced solid tumor such as melanoma, head and neck, liver or kidney cancer.

CDR3 amino acids: CASSYSNSRLGYTF. The DNA of the CDR3 is TGTGCCAGCAGTTACTCGAATTCCAGACTTGGCTACACCTTC. The rearrangement uses TRBV6-6 and TRBJ1-2; no clear D gene. From germline, CDR1 is MNHNY and CDR2 SVGAGI (reference sequence). This CDR3 has 14 residues. Between the trimmed V and J ends, which lost 0 bases and 7 bases, there was a span of 12 bases.